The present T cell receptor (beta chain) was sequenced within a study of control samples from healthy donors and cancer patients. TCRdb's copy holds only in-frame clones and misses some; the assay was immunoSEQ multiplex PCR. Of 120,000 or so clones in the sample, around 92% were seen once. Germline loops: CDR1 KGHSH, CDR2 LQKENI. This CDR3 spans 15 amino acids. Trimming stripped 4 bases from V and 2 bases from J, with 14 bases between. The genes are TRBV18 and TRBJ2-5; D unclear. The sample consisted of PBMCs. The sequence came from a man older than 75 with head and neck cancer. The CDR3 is CASSLEISLQETQYF. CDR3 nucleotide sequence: TGTGCCAGCTCACTTGAGATAAGTCTTCAAGAGACCCAGTACTTC.